The rows below give T cell receptor beta chains drawn from one sample of a study of PD-1 blockade in classical Hodgkin lymphoma. The method was immunoSEQ multiplex PCR; TCRdb's version includes in-frame clones alone and lacks a portion of them. The sample shows approximately 96,000 clones, more than 85% of them seen only once. This specimen consisted of peripheral blood mononuclear cells (PBMCs), obtained before the fourth cycle of nivolumab. The receptors were gathered from a human donor with classical Hodgkin lymphoma. Each CDR3 is given with its conserved first and last residue. A D gene is named only where the DNA matches it firmly. Rows give clone size only sometimes, using once, few, many, or a class for an expanded clone.

j_call d_call clone_size v_call cdr3_aa cdr3_nt
TRBJ2-1 TRBD2 . TRBV7-2 CASTITSGSFNEQFF TGTGCCAGCACCATTACTAGCGGGAGTTTTAATGAGCAGTTCTTC
TRBJ2-7 TRBD1 once TRBV5-1 CASSLGQGAVEQYF TGCGCCAGCAGCTTGGGACAGGGGGCGGTCGAGCAGTACTTC
TRBJ1-2 . . TRBV18 CASSPNQGNYGYTF TGTGCCAGCTCACCTAATCAGGGAAACTATGGCTACACCTTC
TRBJ2-5 . once TRBV5-1 CASSLSAGTQETQYF TGCGCCAGCAGCTTGTCGGCGGGGACTCAAGAGACCCAGTACTTC
TRBJ1-5 . . TRBV28 CASSLREEGQPQHF TGTGCCAGCAGTTTACGTGAAGAAGGACAGCCCCAGCATTTT
TRBJ1-5 . . TRBV7-9 CASSPGPDARGNQPQHF TGTGCCAGCAGCCCCGGGCCAGACGCCCGGGGCAATCAGCCCCAGCATTTT
TRBJ1-1 . . TRBV19 CASSIRGPGTEAFF TGTGCCAGTAGTATAAGGGGCCCCGGGACTGAAGCTTTCTTT
TRBJ2-7 TRBD1 once TRBV5-1 CASSLYRGSPYEQYF TGCGCCAGCAGCTTGTACAGGGGCAGCCCCTACGAGCAGTACTTC
TRBJ1-1 . . TRBV28 CASSYQQGYTEAFF TGTGCCAGCAGCTATCAGCAGGGGTACACTGAAGCTTTCTTT
TRBJ2-1 TRBD2 . TRBV11-2 CASSSGTSRYNEQFF TGTGCCAGCAGCTCCGGGACTAGCCGCTACAATGAGCAGTTCTTC
TRBJ2-7 . . TRBV9 CASSPRDSRGEQYF TGTGCCAGCAGCCCCCGGGACTCCCGTGGGGAGCAGTACTTC
TRBJ2-1 . . TRBV11-2 CASSLNPPGSYNEQFF TGTGCCAGCAGCTTAAACCCGCCCGGCTCCTACAATGAGCAGTTCTTC
TRBJ2-1 . . TRBV4-1 CASSQAGNNEQFF TGCGCCAGCAGCCAAGCAGGAAACAATGAGCAGTTCTTC
TRBJ1-2 . . TRBV6-5 CASSEVYRYGYTF TGTGCCAGCAGTGAAGTCTACAGATATGGCTACACCTTC
TRBJ2-2 . . TRBV29-1 CSVSRGPTGELFF TGCAGCGTTTCCCGGGGGCCCACCGGGGAGCTGTTTTTT
TRBJ2-7 TRBD1 . TRBV5-1 CASSLGGQGSYEQYF TGCGCCAGCAGCTTGGGTGGACAGGGCTCCTACGAGCAGTACTTC
TRBJ1-2 . once TRBV30 CAWGIDRIYGYTF TGTGCCTGGGGAATCGACAGAATATATGGCTACACCTTC
TRBJ1-4 . . TRBV6-1 CASSEAFTQGTRAANEKLFF TGTGCCAGCAGTGAAGCCTTCACCCAGGGAACAAGAGCGGCTAATGAAAAACTGTTTTTT
TRBJ2-7 . . TRBV27 CASSLTPRDYEQYF TGTGCCAGCAGTTTAACCCCCAGGGACTACGAGCAGTACTTC
TRBJ1-2 . . TRBV6-1 CASTPWGSVEGYTF TGTGCCAGCACTCCCTGGGGCTCAGTGGAGGGCTACACCTTC
TRBJ2-7 TRBD1 . TRBV28 CASSFRGPTYEQYF TGTGCCAGCAGTTTTAGGGGGCCCACCTACGAGCAGTACTTC
TRBJ2-5 TRBD2 . TRBV5-1 CASSLREGLGETQYF TGCGCCAGCAGCTTGCGGGAGGGCCTAGGGGAGACCCAGTACTTC
TRBJ2-1 . . TRBV5-1 CASSLDLTPEQFF TGCGCCAGCAGCTTGGACCTAACCCCCGAGCAGTTCTTC
TRBJ2-5 TRBD1 once TRBV29-1 CSLDRGGETQYF TGCAGCCTTGACAGGGGGGGGGAGACCCAGTACTTC
TRBJ2-3 . . TRBV6-4 CASSDYTDTQYF TGTGCCAGCAGTGATTACACAGATACGCAGTATTTT
TRBJ2-2 . . TRBV5-4 CASSLLSIGPLGTGELFF TGTGCCAGCAGCTTGCTCTCGATCGGACCCTTGGGAACCGGGGAGCTGTTTTTT
TRBJ1-1 . once TRBV5-5 CASSLAEGGTEAFF TGTGCCAGCAGCTTGGCCGAGGGTGGGACTGAAGCTTTCTTT
TRBJ2-3 . . TRBV10-3 CAISEYASTDTQYF TGTGCCATCAGTGAGTACGCCAGCACAGATACGCAGTATTTT
TRBJ1-1 . . TRBV5-6 CASARRVRSTAVWAFF TGTGCCAGTGCCCGGAGGGTCCGGAGTACGGCGGTCTGGGCTTTCTTT
TRBJ2-1 TRBD2 few TRBV30 CAWSGGLALFNEQFF TGTGCCTGGAGTGGGGGACTAGCGCTTTTCAATGAGCAGTTCTTC
TRBJ2-1 . . TRBV27 CASSIPAGRSYNEQFF TGTGCCAGCAGTATACCCGCCGGACGCTCCTACAATGAGCAGTTCTTC
TRBJ1-1 . . TRBV5-4 CASSLWGASTEAFF TGTGCCAGCAGCTTATGGGGGGCAAGCACTGAAGCTTTCTTT
TRBJ2-5 TRBD2 . TRBV5-1 CASSLTGTSGIQETQYF TGCGCCAGCAGCCTAACCGGGACTAGCGGGATCCAAGAGACCCAGTACTTC
TRBJ2-1 TRBD1 . TRBV28 CASSFPRDRALFLYNEQFF TGTGCCAGCAGTTTCCCCCGGGACAGGGCACTGTTTCTCTACAATGAGCAGTTCTTC
TRBJ1-4 . . TRBV6-5 CASSPWRPDEKLFF TGTGCCAGCAGCCCTTGGAGGCCCGATGAAAAACTGTTTTTT
TRBJ1-1 . few TRBV14 CASSQAYSVMNTEAFF TGTGCCAGCAGCCAAGCATACAGCGTAATGAACACTGAAGCTTTCTTT
TRBJ2-1 TRBD2 . TRBV30 CAWSTGTSGNNEQFF TGTGCCTGGAGTACCGGGACTAGCGGGAACAATGAGCAGTTCTTC
TRBJ2-7 TRBD1 . TRBV5-1 CASSQGATYEQYF TGCGCCAGCAGTCAGGGGGCCACCTACGAGCAGTACTTC
TRBJ2-4 TRBD2 . TRBV5-6 CASSLVTSPKNIQYF TGTGCCAGCAGCTTGGTGACTAGCCCTAAAAACATTCAGTACTTC
TRBJ1-2 . once TRBV6-1 CASSEGAGLNYGYTF TGTGCCAGCAGTGAAGGGGCAGGGCTGAACTATGGCTACACCTTC
TRBJ1-4 . once TRBV4-1 CASSREGVTTNEKLFF TGCGCCAGCAGCCGGGAGGGGGTGACAACTAATGAAAAACTGTTTTTT
TRBJ1-4 TRBD1 . TRBV7-9 CASSPRTGGGEKLFF TGTGCCAGCAGCCCACGGACAGGGGGTGGTGAAAAACTGTTTTTT
TRBJ2-3 . once TRBV18 CASSRAEGTDTQYF TGTGCCAGCTCACGAGCGGAAGGCACAGATACGCAGTATTTT
TRBJ1-1 . . TRBV6-1 CATETGRAVTEAFF TGTGCCACAGAGACGGGCAGGGCGGTCACTGAAGCTTTCTTT
TRBJ2-1 . once TRBV6-6 CASDSSDVYNEQFF TGTGCCAGCGATAGCTCCGACGTCTACAATGAGCAGTTCTTC
TRBJ2-7 TRBD1 . TRBV5-4 CASSSPGQRREQYF TGTGCCAGCAGCTCACCGGGACAGAGACGCGAGCAGTACTTC
TRBJ1-4 . once TRBV5-1 CASRIAIATNEKLFF TGCGCCAGCAGGATCGCAATTGCAACTAATGAAAAACTGTTTTTT
TRBJ2-5 TRBD2 . TRBV27 CASSRAGVVQTQYF TGTGCCAGCAGCCGAGCGGGGGTGGTGCAGACCCAGTACTTC
TRBJ2-7 . . TRBV19 CASSTPGGISYEQYF TGTGCCAGTAGTACTCCAGGAGGGATCTCCTACGAGCAGTACTTC
TRBJ1-3 . . TRBV2 CASSDRESGNTIYF TGTGCCAGCAGTGACCGGGAGTCTGGAAACACCATATATTTT
TRBJ2-1 . . TRBV6-5 CASLSLGAANEQFF TGTGCCAGCCTTAGCCTTGGAGCGGCGAATGAGCAGTTCTTC
TRBJ1-2 TRBD1 . TRBV18 CASSGGTDYGYTF TGTGCCAGCTCGGGGGGGACAGACTATGGCTACACCTTC
TRBJ2-1 TRBD2 . TRBV10-1 CASSDQRSGSGDEQFF TGCGCCAGCAGTGACCAAAGGAGCGGGAGTGGGGATGAGCAGTTCTTC
TRBJ1-2 . . TRBV6-6 CASTRGTARDYGYTF TGTGCCAGCACCCGAGGCACCGCCAGGGATTATGGCTACACCTTC
TRBJ1-1 . . TRBV6-5 CASSYSRNTNTEAFF TGTGCCAGCAGTTACTCACGGAACACGAACACTGAAGCTTTCTTT
TRBJ2-1 . . TRBV27 CASSLSETAYNEQFF TGTGCCAGCAGTTTATCGGAAACTGCGTACAATGAGCAGTTCTTC